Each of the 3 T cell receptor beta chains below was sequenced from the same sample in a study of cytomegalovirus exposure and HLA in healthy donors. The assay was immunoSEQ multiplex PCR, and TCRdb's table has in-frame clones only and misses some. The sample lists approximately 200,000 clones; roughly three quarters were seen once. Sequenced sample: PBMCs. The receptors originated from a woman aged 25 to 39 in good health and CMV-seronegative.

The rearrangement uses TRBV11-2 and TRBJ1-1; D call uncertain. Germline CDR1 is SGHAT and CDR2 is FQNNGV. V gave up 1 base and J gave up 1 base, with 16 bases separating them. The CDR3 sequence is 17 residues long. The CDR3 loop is CASSLALSGVQNTEAFF. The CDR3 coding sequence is TGTGCCAGCAGCTTAGCCCTGAGCGGGGTCCAGAACACTGAAGCTTTCTTT.

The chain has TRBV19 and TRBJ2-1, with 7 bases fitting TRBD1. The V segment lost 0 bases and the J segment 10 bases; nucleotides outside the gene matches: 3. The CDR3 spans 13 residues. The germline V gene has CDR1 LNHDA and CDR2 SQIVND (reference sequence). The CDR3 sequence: CASSIDGTEEQFF. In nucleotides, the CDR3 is TGTGCCAGTAGTATAGATGGGACAGAGGAGCAGTTCTTC.

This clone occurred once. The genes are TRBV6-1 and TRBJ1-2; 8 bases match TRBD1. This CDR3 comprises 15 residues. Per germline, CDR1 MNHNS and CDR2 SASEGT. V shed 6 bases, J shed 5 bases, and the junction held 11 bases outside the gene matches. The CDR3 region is CASRAGQDKFYGYTF. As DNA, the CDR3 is TGTGCCAGCAGAGCGGGACAGGACAAGTTTTATGGCTACACCTTC.